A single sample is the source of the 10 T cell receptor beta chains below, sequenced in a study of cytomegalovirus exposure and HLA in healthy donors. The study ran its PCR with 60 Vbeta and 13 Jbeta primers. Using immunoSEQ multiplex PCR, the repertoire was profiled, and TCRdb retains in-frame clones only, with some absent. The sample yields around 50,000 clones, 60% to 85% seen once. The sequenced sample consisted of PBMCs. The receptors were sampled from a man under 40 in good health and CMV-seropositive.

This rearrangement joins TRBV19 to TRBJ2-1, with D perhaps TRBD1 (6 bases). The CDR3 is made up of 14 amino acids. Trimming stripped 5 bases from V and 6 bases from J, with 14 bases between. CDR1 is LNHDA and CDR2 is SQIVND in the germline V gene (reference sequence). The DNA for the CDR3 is TGTGCCAGTAGTCCATATACAGGGACCAATGAGCAGTTCTTC. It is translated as CASSPYTGTNEQFF.

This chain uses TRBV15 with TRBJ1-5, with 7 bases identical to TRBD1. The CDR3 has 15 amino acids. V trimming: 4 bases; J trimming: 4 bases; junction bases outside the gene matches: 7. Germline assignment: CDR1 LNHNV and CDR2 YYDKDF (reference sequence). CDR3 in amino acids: CATSKVGRGNQPQHF. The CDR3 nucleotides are TGTGCCACCAGCAAGGTGGGCAGGGGGAATCAGCCCCAGCATTTT. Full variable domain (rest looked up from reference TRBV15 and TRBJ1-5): DAMVIQNPRYQVTQFGKPVTLSCSQTLNHNVMYWYQQKSSQAPKLLFHYYDKDFNNEADTPDNFQSRRPNTSFCFLDIRSPGLGDTAMYLCATSKVGRGNQPQHFGDGTRLSIL.

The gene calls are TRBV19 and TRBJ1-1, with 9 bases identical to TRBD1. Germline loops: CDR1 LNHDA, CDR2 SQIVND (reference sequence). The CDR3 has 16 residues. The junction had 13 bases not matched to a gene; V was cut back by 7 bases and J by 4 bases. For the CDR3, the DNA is TGTGCCAGTAACGATCCAGGACAGGGGCGTGGCACTGAAGCTTTCTTT. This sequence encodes CASNDPGQGRGTEAFF.

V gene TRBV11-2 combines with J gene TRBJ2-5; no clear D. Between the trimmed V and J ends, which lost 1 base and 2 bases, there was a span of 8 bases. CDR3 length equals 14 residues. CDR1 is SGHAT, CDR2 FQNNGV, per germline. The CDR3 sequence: CASSLGHRQETQYF. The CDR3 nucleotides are TGTGCCAGCAGCTTAGGGCACAGACAAGAGACCCAGTACTTC. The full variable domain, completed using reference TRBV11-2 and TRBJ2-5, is EAGVAQSPRYKIIEKRQSVAFWCNPISGHATLYWYQQILGQGPKLLIQFQNNGVVDDSQLPKDRFSAERLKGVDSTLKIQPAKLEDSAVYLCASSLGHRQETQYFGPGTRLLVL.

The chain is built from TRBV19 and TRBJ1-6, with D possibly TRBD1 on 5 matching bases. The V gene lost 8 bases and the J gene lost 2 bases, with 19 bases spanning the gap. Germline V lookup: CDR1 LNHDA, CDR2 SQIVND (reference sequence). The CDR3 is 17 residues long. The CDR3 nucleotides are TGTGCCAGTTATAATGTCGGGGGGGAGACCTATAATTCACCCCTCCACTTT. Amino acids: CASYNVGGETYNSPLHF.

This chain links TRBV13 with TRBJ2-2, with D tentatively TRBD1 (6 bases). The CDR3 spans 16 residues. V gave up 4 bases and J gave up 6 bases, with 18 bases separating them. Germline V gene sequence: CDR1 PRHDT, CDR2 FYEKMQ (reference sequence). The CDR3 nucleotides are TGTGCCAGCAGCTCCGGGATATGGGGGCGACCCGGGGAGCTGTTTTTT. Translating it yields CASSSGIWGRPGELFF.

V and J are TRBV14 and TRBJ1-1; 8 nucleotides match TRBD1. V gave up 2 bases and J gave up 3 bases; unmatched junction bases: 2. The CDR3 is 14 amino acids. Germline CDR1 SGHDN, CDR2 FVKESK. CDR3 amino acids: CASSQLDRDTEAFF. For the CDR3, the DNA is TGTGCCAGCAGCCAACTGGACAGGGACACTGAAGCTTTCTTT. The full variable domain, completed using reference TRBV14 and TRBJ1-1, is EAGVTQFPSHSVIEKGQTVTLRCDPISGHDNLYWYRRVMGKEIKFLLHFVKESKQDESGMPNNRFLAERTGGTYSTLKVQPAELEDSGVYFCASSQLDRDTEAFFGQGTRLTVV.

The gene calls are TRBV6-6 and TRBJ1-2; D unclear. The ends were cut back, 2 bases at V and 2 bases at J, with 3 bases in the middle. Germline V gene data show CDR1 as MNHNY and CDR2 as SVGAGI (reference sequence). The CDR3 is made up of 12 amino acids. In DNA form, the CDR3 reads TGTGCCAGCAGTTACGGCAACTATGGCTACACCTTC. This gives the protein CASSYGNYGYTF.

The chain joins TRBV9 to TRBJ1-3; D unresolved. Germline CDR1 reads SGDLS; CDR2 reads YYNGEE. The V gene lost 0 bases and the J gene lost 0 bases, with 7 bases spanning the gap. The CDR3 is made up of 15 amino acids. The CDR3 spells CASSVGDFSGNTIYF. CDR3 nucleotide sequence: TGTGCCAGCAGCGTAGGAGATTTCTCTGGAAACACCATATATTTT.

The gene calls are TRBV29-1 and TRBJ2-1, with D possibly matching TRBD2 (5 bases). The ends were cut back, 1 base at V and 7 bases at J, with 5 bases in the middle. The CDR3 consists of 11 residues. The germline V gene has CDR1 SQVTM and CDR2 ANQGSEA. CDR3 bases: TGCAGCGTTGAAGGCGGGAATGAGCAGTTCTTC. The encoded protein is CSVEGGNEQFF.